The 12 T cell receptor beta chains listed next were all sequenced from one sample in a study of blood T cell repertoires in COVID-19 (dated by TCRdb to the early 2020s). The library was produced with the immunoSEQ multiplex PCR assay. As stored in TCRdb, this immuneACCESS dataset retains in-frame rearrangements with V and J assigned. A fraction of the clones does not appear; measured against another copy, unresolved V genes explain less than half of the discrepancy, and the remainder lacks a known reason. This sample lists about 240,000 clones; roughly 77% were detected once. The ten largest clones add up to 2.5% to 4% of the sample. The material sequenced was peripheral blood. The receptors stem from a woman aged 80 or over with acute or convalescent COVID-19.

The chain has TRBV29-1 and TRBJ2-1; TRBD2 might be the D (5 bases). This CDR3 has 13 amino acids. The germline V gene encodes CDR1 SQVTM and CDR2 ANQGSEA. The V gene lost 1 base and the J gene lost 15 bases, with 19 bases spanning the gap. The CDR3 DNA follows: TGCAGCGTTGAAGGAGGAGGATCCACACGTCCGTTCTTC. Translation: CSVEGGGSTRPFF.

A word on this clone: A read error may be the cause here, since a much bigger clone is one base away. This CDR3 is also generated by other DNA sequences in the sample. The chain links TRBV7-9 to TRBJ1-5, with 10 bases identical to TRBD1. The CDR3 is made up of 15 amino acids. V gave up 3 bases and J gave up 4 bases; unmatched junction bases: 3. Germline V gene lookup returns CDR1 SEHNR and CDR2 FQNEAQ (reference sequence). The CDR3 sequence: CASSFGTGVNQPQHF. In nucleotides, the CDR3 is TGTGCCAGCAGCTTCGGGACAGGGGTAAATCAGCCCCAGCATTTT.

The J gene is TRBJ2-5, the V gene TRBV7-7; 10 bases line up with TRBD1. V was clipped by 5 bases and J by 4 bases; unmatched bases: 7. CDR3 length equals 15 residues. Germline CDR1 reads SSHAT; CDR2 reads FNYEAQ (reference sequence). The CDR3 nucleotides read TGTGCCAGCAGCCTGGACAGGGGGAGAGGAGAGACCCAGTACTTC. Its translation: CASSLDRGRGETQYF. Based on the CDR3 plus reference TRBV7-7 and TRBJ2-5, the full variable domain is GAGVSQSPRYKVTKRGQDVTLRCDPISSHATLYWYQQALGQGPEFLTYFNYEAQPDKSGLPSDRFSAERPEGSISTLTIQRTEQRDSAMYRCASSLDRGRGETQYFGPGTRLLVL.

V and J are TRBV7-9 and TRBJ2-3; D is undetermined. The length of the CDR3 is 14 residues. From germline, CDR1 is SEHNR and CDR2 FQNEAQ (reference sequence). Deletions cut 1 base from V and 5 bases from J, with 10 bases between. CDR3 sequence: CASSLGSSRDTQYF. The CDR3 DNA follows: TGTGCCAGCAGCTTAGGAAGTAGTAGAGATACGCAGTATTTT.

The chain links TRBV7-9 to TRBJ2-5, with D possibly TRBD1 on 6 matching bases. V was shortened by 5 bases and J by 2 bases, with 15 bases between the two germline ends. Germline-derived CDR1 and CDR2 are SEHNR and FQNEAQ (reference sequence). The CDR3 totals 15 residues. CDR3 DNA sequence: TGTGCCAGCAGCCTGAGGACAGCTACACAAGAGACCCAGTACTTC. This sequence encodes CASSLRTATQETQYF.

The rearrangement links TRBV5-4 to TRBJ1-1; 10 nucleotides line up with TRBD1. The junction had 9 bases not matched to a gene; V was cut back by 4 bases and J by 6 bases. The CDR3 consists of 15 residues. Looked up from germline, CDR1 is SGHNT and CDR2 is YYREEE (reference sequence). The CDR3 is CASSLMGDRGAEAFF. Here the CDR3 DNA reads TGTGCCAGCAGCCTGATGGGGGACAGGGGTGCTGAAGCTTTCTTT.

This rearrangement joins TRBV19 to TRBJ2-7, with a possible D match to TRBD1 (5 bases). V gave up 5 bases and J gave up 7 bases, with 12 bases separating them. CDR1 is LNHDA, CDR2 SQIVND, per germline (reference sequence). The CDR3 loop spans 12 amino acids. The CDR3 here is CASSFQGSEQYF. For the CDR3, the DNA is TGTGCCAGTAGTTTTCAGGGTTCTGAGCAGTACTTC.

The V call is TRBV25-1, the J call TRBJ2-3; 8 bases are shared with TRBD2. Trimming removed 3 bases from V and 3 bases from J; junction bases left unmatched: 5. This CDR3 comprises 15 residues. CDR1 and CDR2 from the germline V gene are MGHDK and SYGVNS. The CDR3 nucleotides read TGTGCCAGCAGTGATACGGGGGGGCTGACAGATACGCAGTATTTT. This encodes CASSDTGGLTDTQYF.

This clone turned up a few times. This chain links TRBV29-1 with TRBJ1-1; weak D call: TRBD1 (5 bases). V shed 7 bases and J shed 4 bases, with 19 bases lying between them. The CDR3 is 14 amino acids. The V gene's germline CDR1 is SQVTM and CDR2 ANQGSEA. The CDR3 DNA reads TGCAGCGCAAAAATGGGGGGACGGGTCACTGAAGCTTTCTTT. Its protein product is CSAKMGGRVTEAFF.

The rearrangement joins TRBV7-2 to TRBJ1-6; 7 bases map to TRBD1. CDR1 and CDR2 from the germline V gene are SGHTA and FQGNSA. The trim removed 3 bases at V and 10 bases at J, leaving 6 bases unmatched. The CDR3 is 14 amino acids. The CDR3 loop is CASSLGNRGSPLHF. The CDR3, as DNA: TGTGCCAGCAGCTTGGGGAACAGGGGCTCACCCCTCCACTTT.

The rearrangement uses TRBV7-2 and TRBJ2-1, with 10 bases fitting TRBD1. Germline values: CDR1 SGHTA, CDR2 FQGNSA. CDR3 size: 18 residues. V lost 0 bases and J lost 1; bases outside the gene matches: 6. CDR3 loop: CASSLAGTGVGSYNEQFF. The CDR3 nucleotides are TGTGCCAGCAGCTTAGCCGGGACAGGGGTGGGATCCTACAATGAGCAGTTCTTC.

The gene calls are TRBV30 and TRBJ2-2; 11 positions agree with TRBD1. Trimming cost V 2 bases and J 4 bases; bases outside gene matches: 3. This CDR3 is built from 15 residues. Germline CDR1 reads GTSNPN; CDR2 reads SVGIG (reference sequence). CDR3 region: CAWSWDRGTTGELFF. CDR3 DNA sequence: TGTGCCTGGAGTTGGGACAGGGGGACCACCGGGGAGCTGTTTTTT.